This T cell receptor beta chain was identified during a study of blood T cells in healthy people across ages. A second PCR, run for about 7 to 11 cycles, used a sample-barcoded 5' primer plus a J-beta primer mix. One entry per CDR3 protein, called by TCRdb with MiXCR from the 5' RACE reads. The sample holds roughly 2 million distinct CDR3 sequences, roughly 52% seen once. CDR3 length: 15 residues. Trimming took 5 bases from V and 7 from J, leaving 17 bases between them. From germline, CDR1 is SGHTA and CDR2 FQGNSA. The sample taken for sequencing was blood. The receptor's source is a woman in her 40s in good health. The gene calls are TRBV7-2 and TRBJ1-4; D possibly corresponds to TRBD1 (6 bases). Here the CDR3 reads CASSRDGGVSEKLFF. CDR3 coding DNA: TGTGCCAGCAGCCGGGACGGGGGCGTGAGTGAAAAACTGTTTTTT.